What follows describes a single TCR beta chain. The data originate from a study of human T cells and chemical hapten exposure. Trimming shortened V by 6 bases and J by 4 bases, and 7 bases separated the two germline ends. The CDR3 runs 11 residues. CDR1 is ENHRY, CDR2 SYGVKD, per germline. Specified time point: patch test 2, 6 weeks after DPC sensitization. Treatment in this sample: therapeutic diphenylcyclopropenone sensitization with weekly scalp DPC. MiXCR, run by TCRdb on the RACE reads, gives a single entry per CDR3 protein. This table has roughly 54,000 distinct CDR3 sequences, over 9.5% appearing once.

The chain couples TRBV10-3 to TRBJ2-7, with D hard to call. This receptor was taken from a woman between 45 and 65 years old with alopecia areata. Some clones in this sample may be carry-over from other donors' samples. This specimen consisted of whole blood, obtained in connection with sensitization to the hapten diphenylcyclopropenone (DPC). CDR3 in amino acids: CAIRSFYEQYF. CDR3 nucleotides: TGTGCCATCAGGTCCTTTTACGAGCAGTACTTC.